These 27 T cell receptor beta chains were sequenced from one sample in a study of T-cell memory formation after mild COVID-19. Each CDR3 protein gets one entry after TCRdb re-called the 5' RACE reads with MiXCR. This table has approximately 260,000 distinct CDR3 sequences, over 15% appearing once. Sequencing input: PBMCs or a T cell subset sorted from them (not recorded which). The source of these receptors is a man aged 18-30 years who had mild COVID-19 (a few samples of this study predate the infection). Cell type and time point are not known.

V usage is TRBV2 and J usage is TRBJ1-1; the D is unclear. V was pared by 10 bases and J by 4 bases, with 16 bases between. From germline, CDR1 is SNHLY and CDR2 FYNNEI. This CDR3 comprises 13 residues. DNA for the CDR3: TGTGCCACTCTCCTCGGACGGGGCACTGAAGCTTTCTTT. As protein: CATLLGRGTEAFF.

The chain joins TRBV10-3 to TRBJ2-1, with D hard to call. V lost 2 bases and J lost 4, with 6 bases in between. The CDR3 contains 13 residues. Germline loops: CDR1 ENHRY, CDR2 SYGVKD. The CDR3 protein is CAISEPLYNEQFF. CDR3 nucleotide sequence: TGTGCCATCAGTGAGCCGCTGTACAATGAGCAGTTCTTC.

The V call is TRBV6-5, the J call TRBJ1-6; D gene unclear. Germline V gene data show CDR1 as MNHEY and CDR2 as SVGAGI. Between the trimmed V and J ends, which lost 0 bases and 10 bases, there was a span of 7 bases. This CDR3 is 13 amino acids long. The chain's CDR3 is CASSYSMGSPLHF. CDR3 bases: TGTGCCAGCAGTTACTCGATGGGATCACCCCTCCACTTT.

The chain employs TRBV4-1 and TRBJ2-7, with TRBD2 matching over 8 bases. Losses at the gene ends were 0 bases for V and 7 bases for J; bases not matched to a gene: 5. Germline lookup yields CDR1 MGHRA and CDR2 YSYEKL. This CDR3 has 14 amino acids. The CDR3 region has the DNA TGCGCCAGCAGCCAAGATAGGACTAGCAAGGAGCAGTACTTC. Amino acid sequence: CASSQDRTSKEQYF.

CDR3 in amino acids: CAIRRGLLQETQYF. CDR3 in DNA: TGTGCCATTCGGAGAGGGCTACTCCAAGAGACCCAGTACTTC. The chain joins TRBV6-2 or TRBV6-3 to TRBJ2-5; D is perhaps TRBD2 (5 bases). V shed 10 bases and J shed 1 base, with 16 bases lying between them. Germline V lookup: CDR1 MNHEY, CDR2 SVGEGT. The CDR3 contains 14 residues.

The V gene is TRBV12-3 or TRBV12-4, the J gene TRBJ2-5; D might be TRBD1 or TRBD2, each matching 6 bases. Between the trimmed V and J ends, which lost 7 bases and 3 bases, there was a span of 21 bases. The CDR3 length is 16 residues. CDR3 nucleotides: TGTGCCAGCACCGAACAGGGCCGGGGGATAGAAGAGACCCAGTACTTC. Protein sequence: CASTEQGRGIEETQYF.

The table lists this clonotype with a few counts. This chain uses TRBV21-1 with TRBJ1-1; the table calls TRBD1, which could not be checked here. TRBV21-1 is deemed a pseudogene. This CDR3 spans 16 amino acids. The CDR3 region has the DNA TGTGCCAGCAGGGGGACAGGCGGGCCCGGGAAAACTGAAGCTTTCTTT. This codes for CASRGTGGPGKTEAFF.

The rearrangement uses TRBV7-3 and TRBJ2-5; 8 nucleotides agree with TRBD1. Germline V CDR1 and CDR2: SGHTA, FQGTGA. With V trimmed by 3 bases and J by 5 bases, 8 bases remained unmatched. This CDR3 comprises 15 residues. In DNA, the CDR3 is TGTGCCAGCAGCTTCCGGACAGGGTGGGGCGAGACCCAGTACTTC. Its protein is CASSFRTGWGETQYF.

The CDR3 loop is CASSQGRGQFF. CDR3 nucleotides: TGTGCCAGCAGCCAAGGGCGGGGGCAGTTCTTC. This rearrangement joins TRBV4-2 to TRBJ2-1; TRBD2 might be the D (6 bases). Between the trimmed V and J ends, which lost 1 base and 12 bases, there was a span of 7 bases. Germline loops: CDR1 LGHNA, CDR2 YNFKEQ. The CDR3 is 11 amino acids.

This clonotype appeared a few times. J is TRBJ1-2 and V is TRBV5-1; TRBD1 matches at 11 bases. CDR1 is SGHRS, CDR2 YFSETQ, per germline. This CDR3 has 14 residues. The trim removed 4 bases at V and 5 bases at J, leaving 4 bases unmatched. The CDR3 bases are TGCGCCAGCAGCCTTGGACAGGGGGCGTATGGCTACACCTTC. Translation gives CASSLGQGAYGYTF.

J is TRBJ1-1 and V is TRBV6-2 or TRBV6-3; weak D call: TRBD1 (5 bases). The ends were cut back, 0 bases at V and 10 bases at J, with 18 bases in the middle. Per germline, CDR1 MNHEY and CDR2 SVGEGT. The CDR3 is 15 amino acids. The CDR3 spells CASSYSSSRGSSAFF. DNA for the CDR3: TGTGCCAGCAGTTACTCCTCATCGCGGGGCAGTTCAGCTTTCTTT.

The rearrangement uses TRBV9 and TRBJ2-7; D not certain. Trimming removed 1 base from V and 5 bases from J, with 19 bases in between. This CDR3 has 16 amino acids. CDR1 and CDR2 from the germline V gene are SGDLS and YYNGEE. The CDR3 DNA is TGTGCCAGCAGCGTATTCGCAAAACTAACACCTAACGAGCAGTACGTC. Translation: CASSVFAKLTPNEQYV.

The chain joins TRBV3-1 to TRBJ1-2, with D tentatively TRBD1 (6 bases). Per germline, CDR1 LGHDT and CDR2 YNNKEL (reference sequence). The CDR3 contains 16 residues. V gave up 0 bases and J gave up 4 bases, with 15 bases separating them. CDR3 amino acids: CASSQDRARGIYGYTF. The CDR3 bases are TGTGCCAGCAGCCAAGATCGAGCCAGGGGAATCTATGGCTACACCTTC.

This clonotype was detected a few times. The chain joins TRBV7-2 to TRBJ2-3, with D uncertain. CDR1 and CDR2 (germline): SGHTA, FQGNSA. The CDR3 length is 15 residues. The V end lost 2 bases, the J end lost 4 bases, and 13 bases lay between the germline ends. The CDR3 region has the DNA TGTGCCAGCAGCTTAAAAGTAGGGCTAGCAGATACGCAGTATTTT. Encoded protein: CASSLKVGLADTQYF.

This clonotype was counted between two and nine times. The chain joins TRBV6-5 to TRBJ2-1; 9 bases map to TRBD2. This CDR3 region has 15 residues. Unmatched junction bases numbered 3, after V lost 2 bases and J lost 4 bases. Germline CDR1 MNHEY, CDR2 SVGAGI. CDR3 in DNA: TGTGCCAGCAGTTACCGACTAGCGGCTTACAATGAGCAGTTCTTC. Protein: CASSYRLAAYNEQFF.

The chain uses TRBV4-1 and TRBJ2-3; D unclear. Trimming pared 0 bases from V and 10 bases from J, leaving 20 bases between. Germline values: CDR1 MGHRA, CDR2 YSYEKL. There are 16 residues in the CDR3. The CDR3 region is CASSQDLGQINVSQYF. The CDR3 DNA reads TGCGCCAGCAGCCAAGACTTGGGCCAAATAAACGTCTCGCAGTATTTT.

The chain joins TRBV12-3 or TRBV12-4 to TRBJ1-5, with 12 bases aligning to TRBD1. Germline trimming cut 5 bases from V and 3 bases from J; bases unmatched to any gene: 5. This CDR3 has 16 residues. CDR3 sequence reads: CASSNRDRGLNQPQHF. Here the CDR3 DNA reads TGTGCCAGCAGTAACCGGGACAGGGGGCTCAATCAGCCCCAGCATTTT.

This clonotype was detected a few times. This chain uses TRBV2 with TRBJ2-4; 7 bases align to TRBD1. The CDR3 spans 15 residues. The germline V gene encodes CDR1 SNHLY and CDR2 FYNNEI. With V trimmed by 6 bases and J by 0 bases, 5 bases remained unmatched. CDR3 protein: CASRRDSLAKNIQYF. CDR3 nucleotides: TGTGCCAGCAGGAGGGACAGCTTAGCCAAAAACATTCAGTACTTC.

The chain combines TRBV10-1 with TRBJ2-3; D unresolved. This CDR3 has 12 residues. Deletions cut 2 bases from V and 3 bases from J, with 3 bases between. Germline CDR1 WNHNN, CDR2 SYGVQD (reference sequence). This chain's CDR3 is CASSEDTDTQYF. CDR3 sequence (DNA): TGCGCCAGCAGTGAGGATACAGATACGCAGTATTTT.

The rearrangement joins TRBV5-1 to TRBJ2-5; 8 nucleotides align to TRBD1. In germline, CDR1 is SGHRS, CDR2 YFSETQ. With 3 bases clipped from V and 5 bases from J, the junction kept 6 bases outside the gene matches. The CDR3 is made up of 14 amino acids. The CDR3, as DNA: TGCGCCAGCAGCTCTCAGGGGGCCGGTGAGACCCAGTACTTC. It codes for CASSSQGAGETQYF. Complete variable domain (other parts from reference TRBV5-1 and TRBJ2-5): KAGVTQTPRYLIKTRGQQVTLSCSPISGHRSVSWYQQTPGQGLQFLFEYFSETQRNKGNFPGRFSGRQFSNSRSEMNVSTLELGDSALYLCASSSQGAGETQYFGPGTRLLVL.

This clonotype was observed a handful of times. The chain combines TRBV7-9 with TRBJ2-3; D tentatively reads TRBD1 or TRBD2 (5 bases each). The CDR3 consists of 18 residues. Trimming took off 5 bases at V and 0 bases at J, with 21 bases between the two ends. CDR1 and CDR2 from the germline V gene are SEHNR and FQNEAQ (reference sequence). The CDR3 sequence is CASSTAVRDAQSTDTQYF. As DNA, the CDR3 is TGTGCCAGCAGCACGGCCGTCCGGGACGCTCAAAGCACAGATACGCAGTATTTT.

This clonotype was observed a handful of times. The chain has TRBV4-1 and TRBJ2-7; 7 bases fit TRBD1. CDR1 and CDR2 from the germline V gene are MGHRA and YSYEKL. The CDR3 loop spans 15 amino acids. V trimming: 3 bases; J trimming: 7 bases; junction bases outside the gene matches: 12. In nucleotides, the CDR3 is TGCGCCAGCAGCCAGAGGACAGGTGCGGCGAAAGAGCAGTACTTC. Protein sequence: CASSQRTGAAKEQYF.

V gene TRBV4-2 combines with J gene TRBJ1-1, with unresolved D. Trimming took 5 bases from V and 1 from J, leaving 8 bases between them. This CDR3 spans 13 amino acids. CDR1 is LGHNA, CDR2 YNFKEQ, per germline. This CDR3 is CASSAARNTEAFF. CDR3 nucleotide sequence: TGTGCCAGCAGCGCAGCCCGGAACACTGAAGCTTTCTTT.

The chain combines TRBV9 with TRBJ1-2, with 7 nucleotides matching TRBD1. The V segment lost 7 bases and the J segment 5 bases; nucleotides outside the gene matches: 8. The CDR3 has 13 residues. Germline assignment: CDR1 SGDLS and CDR2 YYNGEE. The CDR3: CASRPTGSYGYTF. The CDR3, as DNA: TGTGCCAGCCGACCGACAGGGTCTTATGGCTACACCTTC. The full variable domain, with the rest looked up from reference TRBV9 and TRBJ1-2, is DSGVTQTPKHLITATGQRVTLRCSPRSGDLSVYWYQQSLDQGLQFLIQYYNGEERAKGNILERFSAQQFPDLHSELNLSSLELGDSALYFCASRPTGSYGYTFGSGTRLTVV.

This clonotype has a count of ten or more. This chain links TRBV4-1 with TRBJ2-7; D is perhaps TRBD1 (6 bases). The CDR3 covers 18 residues. Trimming took off 4 bases at V and 5 bases at J, with 27 bases between the two ends. From germline, CDR1 is MGHRA and CDR2 YSYEKL. The CDR3 reads CASSPHTGSGQGADEQYF. CDR3 coding DNA: TGCGCCAGCAGCCCCCACACGGGCTCGGGACAAGGAGCTGACGAGCAGTACTTC.

This rearrangement joins TRBV12-3 or TRBV12-4 to TRBJ2-3; D perhaps matches TRBD2 (5 bases). The CDR3 sequence is 14 residues long. V was shortened by 6 bases and J by 2 bases, with 12 bases between the two germline ends. Written as DNA, the CDR3 is TGTGCCAGCAGCCGCGGGCGCTACACAGATACGCAGTATTTT. This codes for CASSRGRYTDTQYF.

This sequence joins TRBV30 and TRBJ1-3; D perhaps matches TRBD1 (5 bases). With 8 bases removed from V and 3 bases from J, the gap between germline ends came to 11 bases. The CDR3 contains 12 residues. Germline V gene lookup returns CDR1 GTSNPN and CDR2 SVGIG (reference sequence). The CDR3 DNA is TGTGCCCGCACAGGAATTGGAAACACCATATATTTT. Protein: CARTGIGNTIYF. Complete variable domain (other parts from reference TRBV30 and TRBJ1-3): SQTIHQWPATLVQPVGSPLSLECTVEGTSNPNLYWYRQAAGRGLQLLFYSVGIGQISSEVPQNLSASRPQDRQFILSSKKLLLSDSGFYLCARTGIGNTIYFGEGSWLTVV.